Presented here are 23 T cell receptor delta chains from one specimen sequenced in a study of gamma-delta chains in newborns, infants, children. TCRdb re-processed the reads via CATT. The sample lists 9,500 to 13,000 delta-chain clones; approximately 9% were seen once. Sequencing was performed on blood. All receptors derive from a child who was a newborn, infant or young child, either healthy, febrile or measles-vaccinated (not recorded which).

As to this clone: This same CDR3 is encoded by further DNA sequences in the sample. This chain connects TRDV2 to TRDJ1; D gene ambiguous. The CDR3 is made up of 14 amino acids. Per the germline V gene, CDR1 is GEAIGNYY and CDR2 is EKD. Trimming stripped 0 bases from V and 0 bases from J, with 7 bases between. The CDR3 region has the DNA TGTGCCTGTGACACCGTCTCGTACACCGATAAACTCATCTTT. Protein product: CACDTVSYTDKLIF.

The chain employs TRDV2 and TRDJ1, with D possibly TRDD3 on 6 matching bases. The V gene lost 0 bases and the J gene lost 3 bases, with 22 bases spanning the gap. The germline V gene encodes CDR1 GEAIGNYY and CDR2 EKD. The CDR3 is 18 residues long. The DNA for the CDR3 is TGTGCCTGTGACACCGGAGGGTTGGGTGGGGGCTTCCCCGATAAACTCATCTTT. The encoded protein is CACDTGGLGGGFPDKLIF.

This clone was counted only a few times. The chain joins TRDV2 to TRDJ1, with TRDD3 matching 10 bases. This CDR3 contains 15 residues. Germline lookup yields CDR1 GEAIGNYY and CDR2 EKD. V shed 3 bases and J 4 bases; nucleotides not matched to a gene: 7. In DNA, the CDR3 is TGTGCCTGTGACGTACTGGGGGATGAAGACGATAAACTCATCTTT. Translating gives CACDVLGDEDDKLIF.

This clone was detected a few times. The genes are TRDV2 and TRDJ1; 11 bases are a match to TRDD3. This CDR3 contains 15 residues. The J segment lost 4 bases and the V segment lost 5 bases, leaving 8 bases of the junction unmatched. Germline CDR1 and CDR2: GEAIGNYY and EKD. CDR3 nucleotides: TGTGCCTGTGCAACCCTGGGGGATACAGACGATAAACTCATCTTT. It codes for CACATLGDTDDKLIF.

CDR3 sequence: CACDTWGPHDRKLIF. The CDR3 DNA sequence: TGTGCCTGTGACACCTGGGGACCCCATGATCGTAAACTCATCTTT. The V and J genes are TRDV2 and TRDJ1; tentative D call: TRDD3 (5 bases). TCRdb records no J gene; here it was assigned by comparing the DNA to germline. Trimming stripped 0 bases from V and 7 bases from J, with 17 bases between. The germline gives CDR1 GEAIGNYY, CDR2 EKD. The CDR3 spans 15 residues.

This clone was counted between two and nine times. Here the CDR3 reads CACDTVGASEYTDKLIF. CDR3 sequence (DNA): TGTGCCTGTGACACCGTGGGGGCCTCCGAGTACACCGATAAACTCATCTTT. The rearrangement links TRDV2 to TRDJ1; maybe TRDD3 (6 bases). Germline V gene sequence: CDR1 GEAIGNYY, CDR2 EKD. This CDR3 comprises 17 residues. Between the trimmed V and J ends, which lost 0 bases and 0 bases, there was a span of 16 bases.

With regard to this clone: Mismatch with germline at one junction end may stem from a read error. The chain combines TRDV1 with TRDJ1, with 9 nucleotides matching TRDD3. The CDR3 totals 20 residues. The V gene's germline CDR1 is TSWWSYY and CDR2 QGS. The CDR3 region has the DNA TGTGCTCTTGGGGACTCCCCTAGTACGGGGGGATACTGCCCGATCGATAGACTCATCTTT. Amino acids: CALGDSPSTGGYCPIDRLIF.

As concerns this clone: One end of the junction is discordant with germline, which a read error may explain. The CDR3 region has the DNA TGTGCCTGTGACACCCTGGGGGGCTACACCGATAAACACATCTTT. Protein sequence: CACDTLGGYTDKHIF. V usage is TRDV2 and J usage is TRDJ1, with TRDD3 matching over 7 bases. CDR1 is GEAIGNYY and CDR2 is EKD in the germline V gene. This CDR3 comprises 15 residues.

The rearrangement links TRDV2 to TRDJ1; tentative D call: TRDD3 (5 bases). There are 15 residues in the CDR3. Germline values: CDR1 GEAIGNYY, CDR2 EKD. Trimming removed 3 bases from V and 3 bases from J, with 16 bases in between. The CDR3 protein is CACDGPGASADKLIF. The DNA for the CDR3 is TGTGCCTGTGACGGACCGGGGGCATCGGCCGATAAACTCATCTTT.

The V call is TRDV2, the J call TRDJ1, with 7 bases identical to TRDD3. V gave up 3 bases and J gave up 0 bases; unmatched junction bases: 12. Germline CDR1 is GEAIGNYY and CDR2 is EKD. The CDR3 extends over 17 amino acids. CDR3 nucleotides: TGTGCCTGTGACCGGCTTACTGGGGACCAGTACACCGATAAACTCATCTTT. It specifies CACDRLTGDQYTDKLIF.

This clone was picked up a small number of times. V is TRDV2 and J is TRDJ1, with 11 nucleotides matching TRDD3. Germline V gene lookup returns CDR1 GEAIGNYY and CDR2 EKD. The CDR3 is 17 residues long. V lost 0 bases to trimming and J lost 0 bases; unmatched junction nucleotides: 5. The CDR3: CACDTVGGGYDTDKLIF. The CDR3, as DNA: TGTGCCTGTGACACCGTGGGTGGGGGATACGACACCGATAAACTCATCTTT.

The chain is built from TRDV2 and TRDJ3; 12 positions agree with TRDD3. This CDR3 is built from 16 residues. The junction had 2 bases not matched to a gene; V was cut back by 3 bases and J by 6 bases. Germline V CDR1 and CDR2: GEAIGNYY, EKD. CDR3 region: CACDLLGDTDTRQMFF. In nucleotides, the CDR3 is TGTGCCTGTGACTTACTGGGGGATACGGACACCCGACAGATGTTTTTC.

This clone was picked up a small number of times. The CDR3 DNA reads as TGTGCCTGTGACACCCTACTGGGGGATCCCGTCACCGATAAACTCATCTTT. This encodes CACDTLLGDPVTDKLIF. V usage is TRDV2 and J usage is TRDJ1; 10 nucleotides match TRDD3. V was pared by 0 bases and J by 1 base, with 7 bases of the junction left unmatched. Germline V gene data show CDR1 as GEAIGNYY and CDR2 as EKD. The CDR3 loop spans 17 amino acids.

The rearrangement links TRDV2 to TRDJ1; the match to TRDD3 covers 7 bases. The length of the CDR3 is 18 residues. Germline CDR1 reads GEAIGNYY; CDR2 reads EKD. The J segment lost 0 bases and the V segment lost 0 bases, leaving 12 bases of the junction unmatched. The CDR3 DNA follows: TGTGCCTGTGACACCCTCAGGGGTGGGGATATTTACACCGATAAACTCATCTTT. This encodes CACDTLRGGDIYTDKLIF.

The chain has TRDV2 and TRDJ3; 10 bases line up with TRDD3. Per the germline V gene, CDR1 is GEAIGNYY and CDR2 is EKD. CDR3 size: 20 residues. J lost 0 bases, V lost 0 bases, and 7 bases had no gene match. In DNA form, the CDR3 reads TGTGCCTGTGACACCTTGCTGGGGGATAGAAGCTCCTGGGACACCCGACAGATGTTTTTC. It translates to CACDTLLGDRSSWDTRQMFF.

This clone turned up a few times. The gene calls are TRDV2 and TRDJ1; 8 positions agree with TRDD3. With V trimmed by 3 bases and J by 0 bases, 8 bases remained unmatched. CDR1 and CDR2 from the germline V gene are GEAIGNYY and EKD. This CDR3 spans 16 amino acids. CDR3 sequence: CACDALGAQYTDKLIF. CDR3 in DNA: TGTGCCTGTGACGCACTGGGGGCCCAGTACACCGATAAACTCATCTTT.

The genes are TRDV1 and TRDJ2; the D gene is possibly TRDD3 (5 bases). CDR1 TSWWSYY and CDR2 QGS come from the germline V gene. This CDR3 is 20 amino acids long. Deletions cut 1 base from V and 3 bases from J, with 24 bases between. The CDR3 spells CALGEPRLRGDRFVTAQLFF. As DNA, the CDR3 is TGTGCTCTTGGGGAACCCCGGCTACGCGGGGACCGATTTGTGACAGCACAACTCTTCTTT.

This clone occurred a few times. A read error may account for a junction end that differs from germline. In nucleotides, the CDR3 is TGTGCCTGTGACACTGGGTCCACTTCCTGGGACACCCGGCAGATGTTCTTC. Its protein is CACDTGSTSWDTRQMFF. The rearrangement uses TRDV2 and TRDJ3, with D possibly TRDD2 on 6 matching bases. The germline V gene encodes CDR1 GEAIGNYY and CDR2 EKD. The CDR3 length is 17 residues.

This chain connects TRDV2 to TRDJ1, with a tentative D call TRDD3 (5 bases). CDR3 length: 17 amino acids. The germline CDR1 and CDR2 sequences are GEAIGNYY and EKD. V was trimmed by 3 bases and J by 0 bases, leaving 19 bases between them. The CDR3 protein is CACDPLGGDSYTDKLIF. The CDR3 coding sequence is TGTGCCTGTGACCCACTAGGAGGGGACTCGTACACCGATAAACTCATCTTT.

No call was made for the V gene; the J gene is TRDJ1; TRDD3, the table's D call, was not compared with the DNA. The CDR3 is 19 amino acids. CDR3 in DNA: TGTGCCTGTGACACCGTCGAAGTGGGGGCCACCACGTACACCGATAAACTCATCTTT. This sequence encodes CACDTVEVGATTYTDKLIF.

The J gene is TRDJ1, while no V gene call was made; the table gives TRDD3 as D, unverified against the DNA. The CDR3 runs to 17 residues. The CDR3 DNA sequence: TGTGCCTGTGACCAATTGGGGGCTACGCGAGCCACCGATAAACTCATCTTT. Translating gives CACDQLGATRATDKLIF.

The CDR3 is CACDTVVTGGYARGMDYADKLIF. CDR3 coding DNA: TGTGCCTGTGACACCGTTGTTACTGGGGGATACGCAAGAGGCATGGATTACGCCGATAAACTCATCTTT. The chain links TRDV2 to TRDJ1, with 13 positions matching TRDD3. The CDR3 totals 23 residues. Germline CDR1 reads GEAIGNYY; CDR2 reads EKD. The junction had 24 bases not matched to a gene; V was cut back by 0 bases and J by 3 bases.

The chain links TRDV2 to TRDJ3; 7 bases agree with TRDD3. The J gene was missing in TCRdb and was found by matching the end of the DNA to germline. Per germline, CDR1 GEAIGNYY and CDR2 EKD. The CDR3 has 18 amino acids. The junction had 9 bases not matched to a gene; V was cut back by 5 bases and J by 0 bases. CDR3 DNA: TGTGCCTGTGGCACGGCGGGGATAAGCTCCTGGGACACCCGACAGATGTTTTTC. Translated: CACGTAGISSWDTRQMFF.